The clone carrying this TCR beta chain turned up a few times. Time point specified: pre-sensitization, week 0. The treatment denotes: therapeutic diphenylcyclopropenone sensitization with weekly scalp DPC. This CDR3 has 13 residues. The germline V gene encodes CDR1 SNHLY and CDR2 FYNNEI. Trimming pared 7 bases from V and 2 bases from J, leaving 10 bases between. The entry originates in a study of human T cells and chemical hapten exposure. Study-level information: Patch tests delivered 0.01% DPC to the upper back and were evaluated at 6 days. Recorded diagnoses among the mostly female patients were alopecia areata, totalis or universalis.

TCRdb re-analysed the RACE reads in MiXCR, keeping a single row per CDR3 protein. The profile shows more than 80,000 distinct CDR3 sequences, roughly 12% of them singletons. The chain employs TRBV2 and TRBJ2-3, with D perhaps assigned TRBD1 or TRBD2 (5 bases each). The sample here was whole blood, taken in connection with sensitization to the hapten diphenylcyclopropenone (DPC). This TCR derives from a woman aged 45-65 years with alopecia areata. Some clones in this sample may be carry-over from other donors' samples. The CDR3 DNA follows: TGTGCCAGCAAGGCAGGGACCACAGATACGCAGTATTTT. It is translated as CASKAGTTDTQYF.